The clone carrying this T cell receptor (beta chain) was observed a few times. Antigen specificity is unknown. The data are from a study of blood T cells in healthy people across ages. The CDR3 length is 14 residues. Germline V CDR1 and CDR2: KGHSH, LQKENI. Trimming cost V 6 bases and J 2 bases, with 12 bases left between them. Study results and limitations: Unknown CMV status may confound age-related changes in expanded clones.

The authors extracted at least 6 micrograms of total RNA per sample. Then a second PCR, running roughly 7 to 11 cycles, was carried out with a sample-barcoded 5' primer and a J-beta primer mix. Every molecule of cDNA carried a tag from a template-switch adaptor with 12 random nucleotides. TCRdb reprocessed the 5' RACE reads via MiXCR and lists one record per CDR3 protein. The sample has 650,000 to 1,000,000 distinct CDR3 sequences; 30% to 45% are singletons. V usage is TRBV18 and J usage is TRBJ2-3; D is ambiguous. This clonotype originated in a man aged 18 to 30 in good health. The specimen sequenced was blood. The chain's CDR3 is CASSAEVHTDTQYF. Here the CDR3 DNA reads TGTGCCAGCTCTGCGGAAGTTCACACAGATACGCAGTATTTT.